This T cell receptor (beta chain) comes out of a study of OX40 agonist ivuxolimab in advanced cancers. The repertoire was sequenced with immunoSEQ multiplex PCR; TCRdb's copy has only in-frame clones and lacks some. The repertoire includes 45,000 to 55,000 clones, approximately 79% of them detected once, and more than 1.5% sits in the top ten. V dropped 3 bases and J dropped 7; count of bases not matched to a gene: 3. The CDR3 totals 14 residues. The germline V gene has CDR1 MNHEY and CDR2 SMNVEV (reference sequence). The sequence came from an adult with an advanced solid tumor such as melanoma, head and neck, liver or kidney cancer. The J gene is TRBJ1-5, the V gene TRBV27, with 10 bases matching TRBD1. The source was CD4+ or CD8+ T cells sorted from blood, collected in a trial of the OX40 agonist ivuxolimab. The CDR3 sequence: CASSLGTGVQPQHF. In DNA form, the CDR3 reads TGTGCCAGCAGTTTGGGGACAGGGGTGCAGCCCCAGCATTTT.